These T cell receptor beta chains were read from a single sample in a study of blood T cell repertoires in COVID-19. The assay was immunoSEQ multiplex PCR, and TCRdb's table has in-frame clones only and misses some. This sample has over 5,500 clones; roughly 81% occur once, and the top ten carry more than 13%. Sequenced: peripheral blood. These receptor sequences come from a man aged 55-75 years with acute or convalescent COVID-19. CDR3s include the opening cysteine and the closing phenylalanine or tryptophan. A D gene is named only where the DNA matches it firmly. Clone size appears in some rows only: once, few, many, or a class for an expanded clone.

J gene | D gene | clone size | V gene | CDR3 DNA | CDR3 protein
TRBJ1-2 | - | once | TRBV19 | TGTGCCAGTAGACCCCTTGGGGGGGCACTCCACTATGGCTACACCTTC | CASRPLGGALHYGYTF
TRBJ1-1 | TRBD1 | - | TRBV18 | TGTGCCAGCTCACCTACGACAGGGGCGAACACTGAAGCTTTCTTT | CASSPTTGANTEAFF
TRBJ2-3 | TRBD1 | - | TRBV10-3 | TGTGCCATCAGTGAGTGGGGACAGGGTTTAGCAGATACGCAGTATTTT | CAISEWGQGLADTQYF
TRBJ1-2 | - | few | TRBV5-1 | TGCGCCAGCAGCTTGGGCCAGGCCAGCTATGGCTACACCTTC | CASSLGQASYGYTF
TRBJ1-2 | TRBD1 | - | TRBV4-1 | TGCGCCAGCAGCCAAGTCGAACAGGGGGCAGGAGGCTACACCTTC | CASSQVEQGAGGYTF
TRBJ1-2 | - | - | TRBV2 | TGTGCCAGCAGCGACAGGAGTGGTAACTATGGCTACACCTTC | CASSDRSGNYGYTF
TRBJ2-7 | TRBD1 | few | TRBV4-3 | TGCGCCAGCAGCCAAGATTGGGGCAGGGGGTACGACGAGCAGTACTTC | CASSQDWGRGYDEQYF
TRBJ1-3 | TRBD1 | - | TRBV9 | TGTGCCAGCAGCGAACAGGGGATTTCGGGAAACACCATATATTTT | CASSEQGISGNTIYF
TRBJ1-4 | TRBD1 | - | TRBV27 | TGTGCCAGCAGAAGAGACAGGGGGAGTGAAAAACTGTTTTTT | CASRRDRGSEKLFF
TRBJ1-1 | - | - | TRBV5-1 | TGCGCCAGCAGCTTGCTCTTGAACACTGAAGCTTTCTTT | CASSLLLNTEAFF
TRBJ1-3 | - | - | TRBV3-1/TRBV3-2 | TGTGCCAGCAGCCCCGACAACTCTGGAAACACCATATATTTT | CASSPDNSGNTIYF
TRBJ1-4 | TRBD1 | - | TRBV7-2 | TGTGCCAGCAGCTCGGAAACCGGGACAGGGAATGAAAAACTGTTTTTT | CASSSETGTGNEKLFF
TRBJ2-7 | - | few | TRBV5-1 | TGCGCCAGCAGCTTGGAATTAGTTGGGCAGGGAGGTAACGAGCAGTACTTC | CASSLELVGQGGNEQYF
TRBJ1-5 | - | - | TRBV6-1 | TGTGCCAGCAGTGAAATATTTTCCGGGAGCGGTCAGCCCCAGCATTTT | CASSEIFSGSGQPQHF
TRBJ1-4 | - | - | TRBV18 | TGTGCCAGCTCATCGTCCAGGGTTTCGACTGAAAAACTGTTTTTT | CASSSSRVSTEKLFF
TRBJ2-3 | - | - | TRBV7-2 | TGTGCCAGCAGCGAGAGCCGCGGCGCAACGCAGTATTTT | CASSESRGATQYF
TRBJ2-7 | - | - | TRBV7-9 | TGTGCCAGCAGCTTCGTCGGACAGGGAGGGGAGCAGTACTTC | CASSFVGQGGEQYF
TRBJ2-1 | - | - | TRBV6-5 | TGTGCCAGCAGTTACTCAAGCGCGAACAATGAGCAGTTCTTC | CASSYSSANNEQFF
TRBJ2-5 | TRBD1 | - | TRBV7-7 | TGTGCCAGCAGCTTTGGACAGGGGGTGCAAGAGACCCAGTACTTC | CASSFGQGVQETQYF
TRBJ1-4 | - | once | TRBV19 | TGTGCCAGTAGTATTTCCGGACAGAGTAATGAAAAACTGTTTTTT | CASSISGQSNEKLFF
TRBJ2-2 | TRBD2 | - | TRBV19 | TGTGCCAGTAGTACCACTAGCGGGATGAACACCGGGGAGCTGTTTTTT | CASSTTSGMNTGELFF
TRBJ1-5 | - | - | TRBV10-3 | TGTGCCATCAGTGAATTCGGGTCTCAGCCCCAGCATTTT | CAISEFGSQPQHF
TRBJ1-6 | - | - | TRBV27 | TGTGCCAGCACCCAACCCACAGGTTGGAATTCACCCCTCCACTTT | CASTQPTGWNSPLHF
TRBJ1-3 | TRBD1 | once | TRBV9 | TGTGCCAGCAGCGCCATCACACAGGGGACGTCTGGAAACACCATATATTTT | CASSAITQGTSGNTIYF
TRBJ2-2 | - | few | TRBV3-1/TRBV3-2 | TGTGCCAGCAGCTATACTAGTCTCGGGGAGCTGTTTTTT | CASSYTSLGELFF
TRBJ2-1 | - | - | TRBV9 | TGTGCCAGCAGCGTAGGGGTGACTAGTTTTTTCAATGAGCAGTTCTTC | CASSVGVTSFFNEQFF
TRBJ1-3 | - | - | TRBV19 | TGTGCCAGTAGTATCGGCCAGGGCCCCGGAAACACCATATATTTT | CASSIGQGPGNTIYF
TRBJ1-1 | - | - | TRBV3-1/TRBV3-2 | TGTGCCAGCAGCCTCCAGGGGACTGAAGCTTTCTTT | CASSLQGTEAFF
TRBJ1-1 | TRBD1 | - | TRBV15 | TGTGCCACCAGGCTATACAGGGGGCACACTGAAGCTTTCTTT | CATRLYRGHTEAFF
TRBJ2-3 | - | - | TRBV9 | TGTGCCAGCAGCGTAGGTGGCGGCAGCACAGATACGCAGTATTTT | CASSVGGGSTDTQYF
TRBJ2-2 | - | - | TRBV29-1 | TGCAGCGTTGAACTACTTAGATCCCCAAACACCGGGGAGCTGTTTTTT | CSVELLRSPNTGELFF
TRBJ1-3 | - | - | TRBV30 | TGTGCCTGGAACAGGGAAGGAAACACCATATATTTT | CAWNREGNTIYF
TRBJ2-3 | - | - | TRBV14 | TGTGCCAGCACCCGGGGAGGCACAGATACGCAGTATTTT | CASTRGGTDTQYF
TRBJ2-2 | - | - | TRBV5-1 | TGCGCCAGCAGCTTGGGGGCTAACACCGGGGAGCTGTTTTTT | CASSLGANTGELFF